These 21 T cell receptor beta chains were all obtained from the same sample, sequenced in a study of technical replicates of blood from a handful of donors. Sequencing was performed with immunoSEQ multiplex PCR; in TCRdb, only in-frame clones are kept and a portion is missing. The sample yields 65,000 to 95,000 clones, nearly 98% seen once. The sample taken for sequencing was T cells isolated from PBMCs. These receptors originate from a human donor in good health.

The chain uses TRBV7-8 and TRBJ1-4; D ambiguous. Per the germline V gene, CDR1 is SGHVS and CDR2 is FQNEAQ. CDR3 length: 13 residues. The V and J ends lost 3 bases and 2 bases respectively, with 4 bases between them. CDR3 coding DNA: TGTGCCAGCAGCTTCTACACTAATGAAAAACTGTTTTTT. Amino acids: CASSFYTNEKLFF.

This clone was found once. The CDR3: CASRTTGNYGYTF. As DNA, the CDR3 is TGTGCCAGCAGGACGACAGGGAACTATGGCTACACCTTC. The rearrangement uses TRBV2 and TRBJ1-2; 7 nucleotides agree with TRBD1. The length of the CDR3 is 13 residues. Germline V lookup: CDR1 SNHLY, CDR2 FYNNEI. The V segment lost 6 bases and the J segment 2 bases; nucleotides outside the gene matches: 3.

J is TRBJ2-2 and V is TRBV6-4; D unresolved. The V gene's germline CDR1 is MRHNA and CDR2 SNTAGT. The CDR3 totals 13 residues. The V end lost 4 bases, the J end lost 3 bases, and 6 bases lay between the germline ends. The CDR3 spells CASSGGDTGELFF. The DNA for the CDR3 is TGTGCCAGCAGTGGCGGTGACACCGGGGAGCTGTTTTTT.

This chain connects TRBV27 to TRBJ2-7; TRBD1 matches at 7 bases. Unmatched junction bases numbered 11, after V lost 6 bases and J lost 0 bases. Germline V gene sequence: CDR1 MNHEY, CDR2 SMNVEV (reference sequence). The length of the CDR3 is 16 residues. CDR3 amino acids: CASSKTDRAFSYEQYF. The CDR3 coding sequence is TGTGCCAGCAGCAAGACCGACAGGGCATTCTCCTACGAGCAGTACTTC.

The genes are TRBV29-1 and TRBJ2-7; tentative D call: TRBD1 (6 bases). Between the trimmed V and J ends, which lost 7 bases and 8 bases, there was a span of 15 bases. This CDR3 has 11 residues. CDR1 and CDR2 from the germline V gene are SQVTM and ANQGSEA. The CDR3 DNA reads TGCAGCGGGGGCTGGCAGGGGAAGCAGTACTTC. It encodes CSGGWQGKQYF.

J is TRBJ1-1 and V is TRBV11-3; 7 positions match TRBD1. This CDR3 has 13 amino acids. The germline V gene has CDR1 SGHNT and CDR2 YENEEA. The V gene end was trimmed by 4 bases and the J gene end by 4 bases; junction bases not matched to a gene: 3. In DNA form, the CDR3 reads TGTGCCAGCAGCTCCGGGACAGCCACTGAAGCTTTCTTT. Translated, it gives CASSSGTATEAFF.

This chain uses TRBV28 with TRBJ2-7; perhaps TRBD1 as D (6 bases). V lost 4 bases to trimming and J lost 1 base, with 20 bases between them. The CDR3 spans 17 residues. Germline V gene sequence: CDR1 MDHEN, CDR2 SYDVKM. CDR3 loop: CASSYHPFDRRSYEQYF. CDR3 nucleotides: TGTGCCAGCAGTTACCACCCCTTTGACAGGCGGTCCTACGAGCAGTACTTC.

The V call is TRBV9, the J call TRBJ2-3, with 10 bases fitting TRBD2. The CDR3 length is 15 residues. Germline CDR1 is SGDLS and CDR2 is YYNGEE. J gave up 4 bases and V 3 bases, and 5 bases lay outside the gene matches. DNA of the CDR3: TGTGCCAGCAGCGCCAGCGGGAGGGCGGCAGATACGCAGTATTTT. Its translation: CASSASGRAADTQYF.

The chain links TRBV29-1 to TRBJ1-3; no firm D call. Germline V gene lookup returns CDR1 SQVTM and CDR2 ANQGSEA. This CDR3 region has 12 residues. V was shortened by 8 bases and J by 4 bases, with 12 bases between the two germline ends. The CDR3 nucleotides are TGCAGCACACGAAATTCCGGAAACACCATATATTTT. Its protein product is CSTRNSGNTIYF.

The genes are TRBV28 and TRBJ2-7, with 10 nucleotides matching TRBD1. CDR1 and CDR2 from the germline V gene are MDHEN and SYDVKM. Losses at the gene ends were 6 bases for V and 3 bases for J; bases not matched to a gene: 5. The CDR3 has 14 residues. The CDR3 sequence: CASRMTGGRYEQYF. The CDR3 nucleotides are TGTGCCAGCAGAATGACAGGGGGCCGCTACGAGCAGTACTTC.

This sequence joins TRBV6-6 and TRBJ2-5; 7 bases align to TRBD1. V lost 6 bases to trimming and J lost 5 bases; unmatched junction nucleotides: 9. Germline loops: CDR1 MNHNY, CDR2 SVGAGI (reference sequence). This CDR3 contains 14 residues. Written as DNA, the CDR3 is TGTGCCAGCAGAAATACAGGGGATGGCGAGACCCAGTACTTC. Protein product: CASRNTGDGETQYF.

The chain combines TRBV15 with TRBJ2-7; D is perhaps TRBD2 (7 bases). V was shortened by 3 bases and J by 2 bases, with 14 bases between the two germline ends. The CDR3 length is 15 residues. The germline V gene encodes CDR1 LNHNV and CDR2 YYDKDF (reference sequence). The CDR3 sequence is CATSSGGRRAYEQYF. Here the CDR3 DNA reads TGTGCCACCAGCAGCGGGGGGCGGAGAGCCTACGAGCAGTACTTC.

V and J are TRBV4-1 and TRBJ1-2, with D unresolved. The CDR3 length is 13 residues. V lost 1 base and J lost 6, with 9 bases in between. The germline gives CDR1 MGHRA, CDR2 YSYEKL. CDR3 loop: CASSQVVLDGYTF. In nucleotides, the CDR3 is TGCGCCAGCAGCCAAGTAGTCTTAGATGGCTACACCTTC.

The chain uses TRBV27 and TRBJ1-5, with 9 bases matching TRBD1. The CDR3 extends over 14 amino acids. V lost 5 bases, J lost 6 bases, and 5 bases stayed unmatched. CDR1 is MNHEY and CDR2 is SMNVEV in the germline V gene (reference sequence). The DNA for the CDR3 is TGTGCCAGCAGTCCCGGGACAGGGCTTCAGCCCCAGCATTTT. Amino acids: CASSPGTGLQPQHF.

This chain uses TRBV2 with TRBJ2-3; 7 positions agree with TRBD1. V gave up 9 bases and J gave up 12 bases; unmatched junction bases: 9. The V gene's germline CDR1 is SNHLY and CDR2 FYNNEI. This CDR3 region has 11 residues. CDR3 protein: CASAGTAIQYF. CDR3 in DNA: TGTGCCAGTGCCGGGACAGCGATACAGTATTTT.

This clone was observed once. The chain uses TRBV6-5 and TRBJ2-3; weak D call: TRBD2 (5 bases). The CDR3 loop spans 15 amino acids. CDR1 is MNHEY, CDR2 SVGAGI, per germline. V shed 3 bases and J shed 0 bases, with 10 bases lying between them. CDR3 sequence: CASSYRGRSTDTQYF. The CDR3 DNA reads TGTGCCAGCAGTTATCGAGGGCGCAGCACAGATACGCAGTATTTT.

This rearrangement joins TRBV5-1 to TRBJ1-2, with D possibly matching TRBD1 (6 bases). The CDR3 is 20 residues long. CDR1 and CDR2 (germline): SGHRS, YFSETQ. Trimming took 0 bases from V and 6 from J, leaving 30 bases between them. The DNA for the CDR3 is TGCGCCAGCAGCTTGGAAGGGGCATGGGACACCTTCCGTGGTTTGGATGGCTACACCTTC. Translation gives CASSLEGAWDTFRGLDGYTF.

The rearrangement joins TRBV30 to TRBJ2-1; the D is unclear. The CDR3 totals 14 residues. Trimming removed 3 bases at V and 9 bases at J, with 18 bases between. The V gene's germline CDR1 is GTSNPN and CDR2 SVGIG (reference sequence). CDR3 sequence (DNA): TGTGCCTGGAGCGTGGGTGTTGGGCCGGTTGAGCAGTTCTTC. Translating gives CAWSVGVGPVEQFF.

J is TRBJ1-4 and V is TRBV25-1; 7 nucleotides line up with TRBD1. Per germline, CDR1 MGHDK and CDR2 SYGVNS. This CDR3 spans 13 amino acids. V lost 6 bases, J lost 7 bases, and 5 bases stayed unmatched. In nucleotides, the CDR3 is TGTGCCAGCAGGAGGGGGCATGGTGAAAAACTGTTTTTT. Protein sequence: CASRRGHGEKLFF.

The chain links TRBV29-1 to TRBJ2-7; possible D gene TRBD2, 5 bases. This CDR3 region has 12 residues. Trimming removed 5 bases at V and 1 base at J, with 9 bases between. Looked up from germline, CDR1 is SQVTM and CDR2 is ANQGSEA. As DNA, the CDR3 is TGCAGCGTTCTGAGCGGATCCTACGAGCAGTACTTC. This codes for CSVLSGSYEQYF.

This clone was counted once. J is TRBJ2-1 and V is TRBV2; no clear D. Germline CDR1 is SNHLY and CDR2 is FYNNEI. The CDR3 consists of 13 residues. V lost 6 bases and J lost 0, with 6 bases in between. The CDR3 bases are TGTGCCAGCAGGCAGCGCTCCTACAATGAGCAGTTCTTC. This sequence encodes CASRQRSYNEQFF.